The entry below gives a single TCR beta chain sequence along with its context. This specimen belongs to a study of blood T cell repertoires in COVID-19. Study overall: The samples span acute and convalescent COVID-19 from the United States, Italy and Spain. Sources were T cells, B-cell-depleted T cells, or PBMCs; the material itself was cDNA or gDNA.

In the original processing: How many nucleated cells were present was estimated from reference gene primer amplification. Method: immunoSEQ multiplex PCR; TCRdb's copy keeps in-frame clones and lacks some. The DNA gave D and trimming, while V, J and clone size come from that table. This table has approximately 350,000 clones, approximately 86% appearing once. Germline V gives CDR1 MDHEN, CDR2 SYDVKM. V was clipped by 2 bases and J by 7 bases, with 11 bases between them. This CDR3 contains 14 residues. Seattle's enrolled individuals joined amid active infection and were then monitored longitudinally. The rearrangement links TRBV28 to TRBJ1-4; D uncertain. The source of this sequence is a woman aged 55-69 years with COVID-19, enrolled during active disease. Sequenced material: peripheral blood. The CDR3 reads CASSLGGGPEKLFF. The CDR3 DNA reads TGTGCCAGCAGTTTAGGCGGAGGTCCTGAAAAACTGTTTTTT.